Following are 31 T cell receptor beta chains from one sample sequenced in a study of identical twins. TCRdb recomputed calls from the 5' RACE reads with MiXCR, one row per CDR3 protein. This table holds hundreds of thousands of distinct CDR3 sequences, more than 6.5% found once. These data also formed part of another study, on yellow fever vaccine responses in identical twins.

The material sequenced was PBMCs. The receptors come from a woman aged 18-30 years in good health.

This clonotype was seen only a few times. CDR3 loop: CASSQDLLGTTSYNEQFF. DNA for the CDR3: TGTGCCAGCAGCCAAGATCTGTTAGGGACTACCTCCTACAATGAGCAGTTCTTC. The gene calls are TRBV3-1 and TRBJ2-1, with TRBD2 identical over 7 bases. The CDR3 runs 18 residues. Germline loops: CDR1 LGHDT, CDR2 YNNKEL (reference sequence). J was trimmed by 0 bases and V by 0 bases; bases with no gene match: 8.

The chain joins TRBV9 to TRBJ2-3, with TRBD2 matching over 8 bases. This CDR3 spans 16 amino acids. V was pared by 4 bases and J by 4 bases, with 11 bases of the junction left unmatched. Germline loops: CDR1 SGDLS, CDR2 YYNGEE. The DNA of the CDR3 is TGTGCCAGCAGCACTCGGACTAGCCAGTGGTCAGATACGCAGTATTTT. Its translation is CASSTRTSQWSDTQYF.

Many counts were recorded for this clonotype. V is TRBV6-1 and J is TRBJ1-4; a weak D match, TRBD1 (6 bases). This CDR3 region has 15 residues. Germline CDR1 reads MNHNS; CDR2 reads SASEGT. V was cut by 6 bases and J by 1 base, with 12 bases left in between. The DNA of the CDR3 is TGTGCCAGCAGAAATACAGGGTTAACTAATGAAAAACTGTTTTTT. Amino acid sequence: CASRNTGLTNEKLFF.

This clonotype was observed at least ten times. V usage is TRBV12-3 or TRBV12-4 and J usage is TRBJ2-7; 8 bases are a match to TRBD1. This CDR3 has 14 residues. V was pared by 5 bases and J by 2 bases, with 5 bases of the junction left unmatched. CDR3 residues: CASSPSDRAYEQYF. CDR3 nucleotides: TGTGCCAGCAGTCCCTCGGACAGGGCCTACGAGCAGTACTTC.

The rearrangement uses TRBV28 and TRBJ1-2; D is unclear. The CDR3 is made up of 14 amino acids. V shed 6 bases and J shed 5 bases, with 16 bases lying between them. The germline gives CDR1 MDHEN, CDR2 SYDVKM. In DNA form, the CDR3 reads TGTGCCAGCAGGAGGGAGGGCTTAGGGTATGGCTACACCTTC. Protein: CASRREGLGYGYTF.

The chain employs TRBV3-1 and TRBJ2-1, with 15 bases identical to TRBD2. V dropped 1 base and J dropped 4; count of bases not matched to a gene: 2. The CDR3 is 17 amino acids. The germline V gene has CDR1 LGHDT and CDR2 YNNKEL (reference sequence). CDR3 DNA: TGTGCCAGCAGCCAAGCCGGACTAGCGGGGGGGTACAATGAGCAGTTCTTC. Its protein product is CASSQAGLAGGYNEQFF.

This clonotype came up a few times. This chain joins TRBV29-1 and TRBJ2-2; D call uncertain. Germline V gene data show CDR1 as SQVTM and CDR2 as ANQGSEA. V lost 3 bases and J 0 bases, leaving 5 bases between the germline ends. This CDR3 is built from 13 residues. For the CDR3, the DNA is TGCAGCGTTGACCCAACGAACACCGGGGAGCTGTTTTTT. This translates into CSVDPTNTGELFF.

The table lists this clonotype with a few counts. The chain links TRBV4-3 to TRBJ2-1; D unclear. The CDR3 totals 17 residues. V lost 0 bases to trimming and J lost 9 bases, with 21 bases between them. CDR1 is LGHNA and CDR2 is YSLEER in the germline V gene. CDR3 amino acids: CASSQDDPLGPLGEQFF. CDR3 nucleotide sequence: TGCGCCAGCAGCCAAGATGATCCTCTAGGGCCTCTTGGTGAGCAGTTCTTC.

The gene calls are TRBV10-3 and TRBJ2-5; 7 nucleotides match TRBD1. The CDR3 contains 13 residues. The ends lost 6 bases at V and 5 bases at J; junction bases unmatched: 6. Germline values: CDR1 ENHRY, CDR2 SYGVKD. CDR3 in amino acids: CAIRIQGSETQYF. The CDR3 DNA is TGTGCCATCAGAATACAGGGGTCGGAGACCCAGTACTTC.

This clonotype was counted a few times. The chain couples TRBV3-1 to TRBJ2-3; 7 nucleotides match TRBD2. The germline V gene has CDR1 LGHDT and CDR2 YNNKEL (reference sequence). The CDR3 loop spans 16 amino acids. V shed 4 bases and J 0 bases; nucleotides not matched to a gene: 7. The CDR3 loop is CASSPYGTTSTDTQYF. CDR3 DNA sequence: TGTGCCAGCAGCCCGTATGGGACTACTAGCACAGATACGCAGTATTTT.

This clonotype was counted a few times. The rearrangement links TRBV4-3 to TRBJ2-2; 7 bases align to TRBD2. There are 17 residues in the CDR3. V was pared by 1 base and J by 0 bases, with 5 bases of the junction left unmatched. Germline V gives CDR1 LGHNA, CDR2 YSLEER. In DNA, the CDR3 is TGCGCCAGCAGCCAAGGAGCGGGGATCGCGAACACCGGGGAGCTGTTTTTT. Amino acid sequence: CASSQGAGIANTGELFF.

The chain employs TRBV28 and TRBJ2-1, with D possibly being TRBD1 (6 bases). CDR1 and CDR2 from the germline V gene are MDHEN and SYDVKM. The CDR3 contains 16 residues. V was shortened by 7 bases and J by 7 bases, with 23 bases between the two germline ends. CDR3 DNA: TGTGCCAGCATTTCTTCGCCGGGACACGGAGGAAATGAGCAGTTCTTC. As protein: CASISSPGHGGNEQFF.

This chain's CDR3 is CAWNGGPGIGELFF. CDR3 DNA sequence: TGTGCCTGGAATGGGGGGCCGGGCATCGGGGAGCTGTTTTTT. The chain recombines TRBV30 with TRBJ2-2; D possibly matches TRBD1 or TRBD2 (6 bases each). This CDR3 spans 14 amino acids. The V gene's germline CDR1 is GTSNPN and CDR2 SVGIG (reference sequence). Deletions cut 4 bases from V and 7 bases from J, with 16 bases between.

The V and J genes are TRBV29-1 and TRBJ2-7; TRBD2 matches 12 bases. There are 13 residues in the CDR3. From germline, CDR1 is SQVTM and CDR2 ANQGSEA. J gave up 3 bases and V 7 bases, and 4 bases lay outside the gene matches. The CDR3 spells CSAGTSGRYEQYF. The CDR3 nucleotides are TGCAGCGCCGGGACTAGCGGGCGCTACGAGCAGTACTTC.

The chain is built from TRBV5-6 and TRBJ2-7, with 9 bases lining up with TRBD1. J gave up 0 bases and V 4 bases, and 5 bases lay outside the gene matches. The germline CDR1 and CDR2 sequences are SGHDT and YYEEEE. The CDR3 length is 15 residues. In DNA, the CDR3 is TGTGCCAGCAGCCCGGACAGGGGACACTCCTACGAGCAGTACTTC. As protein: CASSPDRGHSYEQYF.

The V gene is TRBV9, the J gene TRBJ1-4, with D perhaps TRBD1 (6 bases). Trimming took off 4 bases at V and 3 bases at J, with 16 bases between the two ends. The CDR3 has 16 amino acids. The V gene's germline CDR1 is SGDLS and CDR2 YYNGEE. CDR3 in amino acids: CASSPQGTFANEKLFF. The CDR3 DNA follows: TGTGCCAGCAGCCCACAGGGTACCTTTGCTAATGAAAAACTGTTTTTT.

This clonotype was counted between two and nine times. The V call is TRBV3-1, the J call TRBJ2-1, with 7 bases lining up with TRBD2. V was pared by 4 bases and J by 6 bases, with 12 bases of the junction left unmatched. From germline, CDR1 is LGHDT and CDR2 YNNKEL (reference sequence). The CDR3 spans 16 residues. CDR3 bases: TGTGCCAGCAGCCCTCAGGCGGGACTATCAGGCAATGAGCAGTTCTTC. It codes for CASSPQAGLSGNEQFF.

CDR3: CASRSYSTSYNEQFF. DNA for the CDR3: TGTGCCAGTAGGTCATATTCTACCTCCTACAATGAGCAGTTCTTC. This sequence joins TRBV19 and TRBJ2-1; D remains unclear. This CDR3 spans 15 amino acids. CDR1 and CDR2 from the germline V gene are LNHDA and SQIVND (reference sequence). V lost 6 bases, J lost 0 bases, and 12 bases lay in between. Supplemented by reference TRBV19 and TRBJ2-1, the full variable domain reads DGGITQSPKYLFRKEGQNVTLSCEQNLNHDAMYWYRQDPGQGLRLIYYSQIVNDFQKGDIAEGYSVSREKKESFPLTVTSAQKNPTAFYLCASRSYSTSYNEQFFGPGTRLTVL.

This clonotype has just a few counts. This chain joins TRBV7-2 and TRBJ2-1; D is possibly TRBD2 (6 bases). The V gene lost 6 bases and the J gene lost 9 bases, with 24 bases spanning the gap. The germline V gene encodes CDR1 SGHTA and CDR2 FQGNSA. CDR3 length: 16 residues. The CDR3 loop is CASRAPGTALGGEQFF. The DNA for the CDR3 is TGTGCCAGCAGAGCCCCCGGGACCGCGTTGGGGGGTGAGCAGTTCTTC.

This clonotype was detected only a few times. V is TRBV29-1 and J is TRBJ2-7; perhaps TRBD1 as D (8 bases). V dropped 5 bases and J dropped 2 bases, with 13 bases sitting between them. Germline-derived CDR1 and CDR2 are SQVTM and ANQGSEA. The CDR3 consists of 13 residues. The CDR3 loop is CSVYRGGPYEQYF. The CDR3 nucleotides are TGCAGCGTTTACAGGGGGGGTCCCTACGAGCAGTACTTC.

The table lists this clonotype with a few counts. The CDR3 is CASSVEPSGGNTQYF. The CDR3 coding sequence is TGTGCCAGCAGCGTAGAGCCCAGCGGGGGTAATACGCAGTATTTT. This chain uses TRBV9 with TRBJ2-3; 8 nucleotides agree with TRBD2. Germline V lookup: CDR1 SGDLS, CDR2 YYNGEE. This CDR3 has 15 amino acids. V dropped 0 bases and J dropped 7; count of bases not matched to a gene: 7.

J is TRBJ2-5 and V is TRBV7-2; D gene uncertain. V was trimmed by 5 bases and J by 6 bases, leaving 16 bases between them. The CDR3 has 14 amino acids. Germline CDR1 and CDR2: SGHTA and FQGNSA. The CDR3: CASSRLGSMKTQYF. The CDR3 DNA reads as TGTGCCAGCAGCCGTCTGGGCTCCATGAAGACCCAGTACTTC. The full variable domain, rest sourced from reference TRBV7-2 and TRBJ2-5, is GAGVSQSPSNKVTEKGKDVELRCDPISGHTALYWYRQSLGQGLEFLIYFQGNSAPDKSGLPSDRFSAERTGGSVSTLTIQRTQQEDSAVYLCASSRLGSMKTQYFGPGTRLLVL.

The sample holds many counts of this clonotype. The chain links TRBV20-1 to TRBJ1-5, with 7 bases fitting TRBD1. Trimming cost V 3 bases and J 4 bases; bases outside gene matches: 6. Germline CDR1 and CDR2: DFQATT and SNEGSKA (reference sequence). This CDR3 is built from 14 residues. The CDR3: CSASRQGGNQPQHF. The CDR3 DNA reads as TGCAGTGCTAGCAGACAGGGCGGTAATCAGCCCCAGCATTTT.

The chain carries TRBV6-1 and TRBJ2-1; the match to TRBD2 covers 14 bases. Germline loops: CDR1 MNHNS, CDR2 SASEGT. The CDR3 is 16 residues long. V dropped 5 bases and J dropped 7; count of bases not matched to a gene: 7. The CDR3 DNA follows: TGTGCCAGCAGTCGACTAGCGGGAGGGCCAGGGAATGAGCAGTTCTTC. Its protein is CASSRLAGGPGNEQFF.

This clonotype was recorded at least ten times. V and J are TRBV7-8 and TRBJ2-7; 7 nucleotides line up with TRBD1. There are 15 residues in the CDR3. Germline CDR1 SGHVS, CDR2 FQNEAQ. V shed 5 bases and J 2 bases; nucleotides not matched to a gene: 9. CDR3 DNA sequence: TGTGCCAGCAGCCTACCAGGGGGTAGCGCCTACGAGCAGTACTTC. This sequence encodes CASSLPGGSAYEQYF. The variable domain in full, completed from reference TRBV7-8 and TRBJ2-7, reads GAGVSQSPRYKVAKRGQDVALRCDPISGHVSLFWYQQALGQGPEFLTYFQNEAQLDKSGLPSDRFFAERPEGSVSTLKIQRTQQEDSAVYLCASSLPGGSAYEQYFGPGTRLTVT.

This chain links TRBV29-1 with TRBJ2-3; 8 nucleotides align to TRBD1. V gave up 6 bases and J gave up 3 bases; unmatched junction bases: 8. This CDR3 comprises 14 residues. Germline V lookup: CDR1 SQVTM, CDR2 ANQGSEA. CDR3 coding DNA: TGCAGCGTCAACGGACAGGGTAATACAGATACGCAGTATTTT. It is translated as CSVNGQGNTDTQYF.

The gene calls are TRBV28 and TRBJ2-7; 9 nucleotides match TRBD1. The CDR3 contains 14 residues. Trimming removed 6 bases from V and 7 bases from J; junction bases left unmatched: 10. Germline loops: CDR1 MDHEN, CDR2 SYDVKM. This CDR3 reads CASRNLQGASEQYF. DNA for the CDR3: TGTGCCAGCAGAAATCTACAGGGGGCGTCGGAGCAGTACTTC.

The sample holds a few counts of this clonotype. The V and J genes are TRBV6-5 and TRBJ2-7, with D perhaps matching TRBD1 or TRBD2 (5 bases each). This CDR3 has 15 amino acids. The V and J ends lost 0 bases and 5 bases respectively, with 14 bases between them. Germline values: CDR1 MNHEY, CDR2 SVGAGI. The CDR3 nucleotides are TGTGCCAGCAGTTACTCCCGGGACCCCAGCGACGAGCAGTACTTC. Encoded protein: CASSYSRDPSDEQYF.

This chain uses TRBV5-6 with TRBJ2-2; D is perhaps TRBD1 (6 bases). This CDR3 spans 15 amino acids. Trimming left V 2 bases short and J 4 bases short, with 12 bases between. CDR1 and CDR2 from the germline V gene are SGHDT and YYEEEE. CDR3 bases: TGTGCCAGCAGCTTCAAGGGGGTAGGCACCGGGGAGCTGTTTTTT. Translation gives CASSFKGVGTGELFF.

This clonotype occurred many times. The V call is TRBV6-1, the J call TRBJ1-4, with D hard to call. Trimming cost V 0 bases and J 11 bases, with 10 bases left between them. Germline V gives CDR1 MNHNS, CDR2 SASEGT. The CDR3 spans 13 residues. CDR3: CASSEAPGGKLFF. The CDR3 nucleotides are TGTGCCAGCAGTGAAGCCCCGGGCGGGAAACTGTTTTTT.

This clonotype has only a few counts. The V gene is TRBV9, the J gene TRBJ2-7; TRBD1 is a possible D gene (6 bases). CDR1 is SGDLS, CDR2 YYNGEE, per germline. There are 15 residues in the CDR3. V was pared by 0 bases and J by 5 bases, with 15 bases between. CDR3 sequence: CASSVGSGATNEQYF. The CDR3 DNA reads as TGTGCCAGCAGCGTAGGTTCAGGGGCTACGAACGAGCAGTACTTC.